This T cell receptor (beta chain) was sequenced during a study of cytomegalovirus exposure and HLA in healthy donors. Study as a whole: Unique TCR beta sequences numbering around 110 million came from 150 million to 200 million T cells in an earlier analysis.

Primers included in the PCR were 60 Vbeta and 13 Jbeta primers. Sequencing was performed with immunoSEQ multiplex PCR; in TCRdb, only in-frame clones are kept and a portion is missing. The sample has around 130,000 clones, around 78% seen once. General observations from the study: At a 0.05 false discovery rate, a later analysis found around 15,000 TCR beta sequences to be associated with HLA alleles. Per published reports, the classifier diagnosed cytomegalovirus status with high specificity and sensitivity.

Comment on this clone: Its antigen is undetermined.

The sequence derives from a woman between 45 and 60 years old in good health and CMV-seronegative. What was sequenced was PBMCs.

In DNA, the CDR3 is TGTGCCAGCAGCCAAGAGGGGCTAGCGGGAGACGGAGATACGCAGTATTTT. It yields the protein CASSQEGLAGDGDTQYF. The chain couples TRBV4-2 to TRBJ2-3; 10 nucleotides line up with TRBD2. The CDR3 is made up of 17 amino acids. The germline gives CDR1 LGHNA, CDR2 YNFKEQ. V gave up 0 bases and J gave up 5 bases; unmatched junction bases: 8.